This TCR beta chain comes out of a study of T cells in Graves' hyperthyroidism and ophthalmopathy. Regarding the study as a whole: Onset of ophthalmopathy came a median 6.5 months after the model predicted it.

As regards this clonotype: Its antigen remains unknown.

Those patients with uncontrolled infection, other autoimmune disease, pregnancy or lactation were excluded. In making diagnoses, clinical symptoms, serum thyroxine and TRAb, thyroid ultrasound and orbital computed tomography were all used. Amplification targeted TCR beta CDR3 regions from RNA transcripts. A first-round RT-PCR of the TCR CDR3 used the HTBI primer set. TCRdb itself ran the multiplex PCR reads through MiXCR, one entry per CDR3 protein. The repertoire has about 500,000 distinct CDR3 sequences, over 35% of them found once; the top ten carry around 44%. Germline V lookup: CDR1 SGHAT, CDR2 FQDESV (reference sequence). The CDR3 covers 14 residues.

The chain uses TRBV11-1 and TRBJ2-5; 7 bases align to TRBD1. The DNA end is a closer match to TRBJ2-1, so the J assignment may be wrong. Sequenced material: peripheral blood or thyroid tissue (not recorded which). The clonotype comes from an adult woman with Graves' disease, either hyperthyroidism or ophthalmopathy (not recorded which). CDR3 in amino acids: CASSLGRGYNEQFF. The CDR3 DNA reads TGTGCCAGCAGCTTGGGCAGGGGGTACAATGAGCAGTTCTTC.